These T cell receptor beta chains were read from a single sample in a study of T cell changes during pregnancy in multiple sclerosis. Some clones are missing from TCRdb's copy, which holds only in-frame ones; the method was immunoSEQ multiplex PCR. Counted here are tens of thousands of clones, roughly 90% occurring once; the ten biggest clones make up roughly 2.6%. The sample here was peripheral blood, taken in the second trimester of pregnancy. Receptors originate from a female donor in good health, enrolled as a control in a pregnancy study. Both conserved end residues are part of each CDR3. D genes are given only for firm matches. Not every row has a clone size; where given, it reads once, few, many or a size class.

abundance,d_gene,j_gene,v_gene,CDR3nt,CDR3aa
.,.,TRBJ2-7,TRBV30,TGTGCCTGGAGTGTCGGGCCGGGGGTCTACGAGCAGTACTTC,CAWSVGPGVYEQYF
.,TRBD1,TRBJ2-2,TRBV7-2,TGTGCCAGCAGCCCGCGGAAGGGGGCGACCGGGGAGCTGTTTTTT,CASSPRKGATGELFF
.,TRBD2,TRBJ2-1,TRBV19,TGTGCCAGTAGTAAGCGGTCGACTAGCGGGGTCGATGAGCAGTTCTTC,CASSKRSTSGVDEQFF
.,TRBD1,TRBJ1-2,TRBV7-9,TGTGCCAGCAGCACCCCGGGACAGCTCTCTTTTGGCTACACCTTC,CASSTPGQLSFGYTF
once,.,TRBJ2-3,TRBV7-9,TGTGCCAGCAGCTCTGCGGATACGCAGTATTTT,CASSSADTQYF
.,TRBD1,TRBJ1-4,TRBV2,TGTGCCGATCGACAGGGGAGCGATGAAAAACTGTTTTTT,CADRQGSDEKLFF
.,.,TRBJ2-7,TRBV6-6,TGTGCCAGCAGTTACTCGAGGCAGGGTTCCTACGAGCAGTACTTC,CASSYSRQGSYEQYF
.,.,TRBJ2-7,TRBV20-1,TGCAGTGCTTTTAACCTAGAAGAGCAGTACTTC,CSAFNLEEQYF
once,TRBD1,TRBJ2-7,TRBV27,TGTGCCAGCAGTTTGAAGTGGAAGAGGTCGGCAGGGGGCTCAACAACCTACGAGCAGTACTTC,CASSLKWKRSAGGSTTYEQYF
.,.,TRBJ2-7,TRBV11-1,TGTGCCAGCAGCCCTAGGAGGCAACGTCAGTCGGTGCAGTACTTC,CASSPRRQRQSVQYF
once,.,TRBJ2-2,TRBV2,TGTGCCAGCAGATTATGGCAGGGGCCCACCGGGGAGCTGTTTTTT,CASRLWQGPTGELFF
few,.,TRBJ1-3,TRBV11-2,TGTGCCAGCAGCTTATTGAGGTTGAATCTTGGAAACACCATATATTTT,CASSLLRLNLGNTIYF
.,TRBD1,TRBJ1-2,TRBV11-2,TGTGCCAGCAGTCTTAACAGGGGGCTTAACTATGGCTACACCTTC,CASSLNRGLNYGYTF
.,.,TRBJ1-1,TRBV23-1,TGCGCCAGCAGTCACCGGGCCGGGGGGCGTCGGTCATTTACTGAAGCTTTCTTT,CASSHRAGGRRSFTEAFF
.,.,TRBJ2-7,TRBV6-1,TGTGCCAGCCGCCCTACCGTCTCCTACGAGCAGTACTTC,CASRPTVSYEQYF
.,TRBD2,TRBJ2-7,TRBV28,TGTGCCAGCAGTTTAGGGCTAGCGGGATCCTACGAGCAGTACTTC,CASSLGLAGSYEQYF
.,TRBD1,TRBJ2-7,TRBV19,TGTGCCAGTAGCGAATGGGACAGGGGGCTCCACGAGCAGTACTTC,CASSEWDRGLHEQYF
.,TRBD1,TRBJ2-1,TRBV19,TGTGCCAGTAGTATTTTACAGGGGGTAAGAGGCAATGAGCAGTTCTTC,CASSILQGVRGNEQFF
.,.,TRBJ2-1,TRBV21-1,TGTGCCAGCAGCAAAGGTCACAAAGGATCAGGGGGTTTTGAGCAGTTCTTC,CASSKGHKGSGGFEQFF
.,TRBD1,TRBJ1-5,TRBV18,TGTGCCAGCTCACAGGGGGCTTATAGCAATCAGCCCCAGCATTTT,CASSQGAYSNQPQHF
.,.,TRBJ2-7,TRBV5-1,TGCGCCAGCACCGGAGCGGCGGAATACGAGCAGTACTTC,CASTGAAEYEQYF
.,TRBD2,TRBJ2-7,TRBV5-4,TGTGCCAGCAGCTTCCTAGCGGGGGGGCTTTACGAGCAGTACTTC,CASSFLAGGLYEQYF
.,TRBD2,TRBJ2-3,TRBV4-3,TGCGCCAGCAGCCAAGATGGGGGACTAGCGGGAGGGAGGGATACGCAGTATTTT,CASSQDGGLAGGRDTQYF
.,.,TRBJ1-6,TRBV30,TGTGCCTGGAGGGACAGCGAATTCTATAATTCACCCCTCCACTTT,CAWRDSEFYNSPLHF
.,.,TRBJ2-3,TRBV6-5,TGTGCCAGCAGTTACTCAGAGACAGACACAGATACGCAGTATTTT,CASSYSETDTDTQYF
.,TRBD1,TRBJ2-3,TRBV7-3,TGTGCCAGCAGCTTAATTCCGGACAGGGTTGGTGATACGCAGTATTTT,CASSLIPDRVGDTQYF
.,.,TRBJ2-2,TRBV30,TGTGCCTGGAGTGTCGGGATGACCGGGGAGCTGTTTTTT,CAWSVGMTGELFF
.,.,TRBJ2-7,TRBV29-1,TGCAGCGCCGCCGGAAGAGGGTCCTACGAGCAGTACTTC,CSAAGRGSYEQYF
.,TRBD1,TRBJ2-2,TRBV10-1,TGCGCCAGCAGTCCTACCCCGGGACAGGGGGCTCACACCGGGGAGCTGTTTTTT,CASSPTPGQGAHTGELFF
.,TRBD1,TRBJ1-5,TRBV10-3,TGTGCCGTACAAGCAGGGGGCCCGAATTTGCCCCAGCATTTT,CAVQAGGPNLPQHF
.,.,TRBJ2-4,TRBV5-6,TGTGCCAGCAGCCGCAGTTCCATTCAGTACTTC,CASSRSSIQYF
many,.,TRBJ1-4,TRBV4-2,TGTGCCAGCAGCCAACAGGCAACTAATGAAAAACTGTTTTTT,CASSQQATNEKLFF
.,.,TRBJ2-2,TRBV6-5,TGTGCCAGCACCAACAATTCCCCCCCCGGGGAGCTGTTTTTT,CASTNNSPPGELFF
.,.,TRBJ1-2,TRBV5-1,TGCGCCAGCAGCACCCCAGGCAACTATGGCTACACCTTC,CASSTPGNYGYTF
.,.,TRBJ1-2,TRBV19,TGTGCCACCCTCGCGTTCACAGCCCAATCTAACTATGGCTACACCTTC,CATLAFTAQSNYGYTF
.,.,TRBJ1-6,TRBV11-2,TGTGCCAGCAGCTTAGACAGGGTGAATTCACCCCTCCACTTT,CASSLDRVNSPLHF
.,.,TRBJ1-2,TRBV27,TGTGCCAGCAGGGCCCCCGCGGGGGACTCGTATGGCTACACCTTC,CASRAPAGDSYGYTF
.,TRBD2,TRBJ2-7,TRBV2,TGTGCCAGCAAACGGGACTATCTCGACGAGCAGTACTTC,CASKRDYLDEQYF
.,TRBD1,TRBJ2-7,TRBV30,TGTGCCTGGAGTTTGGGACAGGGATACTACGAGCAGTACTTC,CAWSLGQGYYEQYF
.,.,TRBJ2-7,TRBV11-2,TGTGCCAGCAGCCATCCGGTCACAGGGAGTCTGGGCTACGAGCAGTACTTC,CASSHPVTGSLGYEQYF
.,.,TRBJ1-1,TRBV6-5,TGTGCCAGCAGTTACGATCAGGCCAACACTGAAGCTTTCTTT,CASSYDQANTEAFF
.,.,TRBJ2-3,TRBV6-5,TGTGCCAGCAGAACAGGCGCGGATACGCAGTATTTT,CASRTGADTQYF
.,.,TRBJ2-7,TRBV14,TGTGCCAGCAGAGGACATCAGGGCAGATCCTACGAGCAGTACTTC,CASRGHQGRSYEQYF
.,.,TRBJ2-3,TRBV14,TGTGCCAGCAGCCATCAGGGGGATACGCAGTATTTT,CASSHQGDTQYF
.,.,TRBJ2-5,TRBV7-9,TGTGCCAGCAGCTCCGGACAGCGCGAGGAGACCCAGTACTTC,CASSSGQREETQYF
.,TRBD1,TRBJ1-2,TRBV5-4,TGTGCCAGCAGCCCCCTAGGCGGGACAGGGGGTGGCTACACCTTC,CASSPLGGTGGGYTF
.,TRBD1,TRBJ1-4,TRBV6-6,TGTGCCAGCAGCCACGGACAGGGGGCAAGTGAAAAACTGTTTTTT,CASSHGQGASEKLFF
.,.,TRBJ1-2,TRBV19,TGTGCCAGTAGTTTGGGCAGTAACTATGGCTACACCTTC,CASSLGSNYGYTF